This T cell receptor (beta chain) was retrieved from a study of regulatory T cells in long-lasting Graves disease. Study-wide findings and caveats: Persistent patients shared more public clonotypes (around 3,000) than new patients (approximately 1,000).

Time point meaning: newly diagnosed GD, antithyroid drugs for less than 3 months. The TCR library was made from RNA extracted from PBMCs. At least ten counts were recorded for this clonotype. Its antigen is undetermined. This CDR3 comprises 15 residues. V lost 1 base, J lost 6 bases, and 5 bases stayed unmatched. Arm-PCR of CDR3 regions and iRepertoire HTBI primers were the basis on which TCR beta libraries were built. Each CDR3 protein is one row after TCRdb ran MiXCR on the multiplex PCR reads. This table has 300,000 to 400,000 distinct CDR3 sequences, roughly a sixth appearing once. The clonotype comes from a female donor with Graves disease. This chain uses TRBV12-3 or TRBV12-4 with TRBJ2-7, with TRBD1 identical over 11 bases. Sequenced here: peripheral blood mononuclear cells (PBMCs), sampled at new diagnosis, from a patient treated with antithyroid drugs. CDR3 coding DNA: TGTGCCAGCAGTTTAGGCGGGACAGGGGGACGCGAGCAGTACTTC. Encoded protein: CASSLGGTGGREQYF.